These 28 T cell receptor beta chains share one sample of origin, sequenced in a study of shared clonotypes between healthy human individuals. Only in-frame clones appear in the TCRdb table, and some are missing; sequencing was by immunoSEQ multiplex PCR. The sample lists some 2,100,000 clones, 95% occurring once. What was sequenced was naive CD4+ T cells sorted from blood. Indicated subset: CD45RA+ positively selected. The receptors originated from a man in his late teens or twenties in good health.

V usage is TRBV10-2 and J usage is TRBJ1-5; D remains ambiguous. Germline V CDR1 and CDR2: WSHSY, SAAADI. The CDR3 runs 15 residues. The V gene lost 2 bases and the J gene lost 11 bases, with 19 bases spanning the gap. In DNA form, the CDR3 reads TGCGCCAGCAGTGAGGCGGTCGGCCCCTTCATAGCCCAGCATTTT. Amino acid sequence: CASSEAVGPFIAQHF.

The chain recombines TRBV5-1 with TRBJ2-5; tentative D call: TRBD1 (5 bases). Germline CDR1 is SGHRS and CDR2 is YFSETQ. The CDR3 totals 13 residues. The ends were cut back, 2 bases at V and 2 bases at J, with 7 bases in the middle. The CDR3 nucleotides are TGCGCCAGCAGCTTTGACAGACAAGAGACCCAGTACTTC. It codes for CASSFDRQETQYF.

This rearrangement joins TRBV6-6 to TRBJ1-2; D ambiguous. The V gene lost 3 bases and the J gene lost 4 bases, with 9 bases spanning the gap. The CDR3 consists of 13 residues. CDR1 MNHNY and CDR2 SVGAGI come from the germline V gene (reference sequence). The chain's CDR3 is CASSYSEPYGYTF. For the CDR3, the DNA is TGTGCCAGCAGTTATAGCGAGCCCTATGGCTACACCTTC.

The J gene is TRBJ1-2, the V gene TRBV11-2; D gene unclear. V dropped 1 base and J dropped 6 bases, with 9 bases sitting between them. This CDR3 spans 13 amino acids. Looked up from germline, CDR1 is SGHAT and CDR2 is FQNNGV. The CDR3 loop is CASSLGRRDGYTF. The CDR3 DNA sequence: TGTGCCAGCAGCTTAGGCAGAAGGGATGGCTACACCTTC.

The rearrangement joins TRBV28 to TRBJ2-3; TRBD1 matches 7 bases. The CDR3 covers 15 residues. V trimming: 3 bases; J trimming: 0 bases; junction bases outside the gene matches: 3. Germline CDR1 and CDR2: MDHEN and SYDVKM. The CDR3 DNA is TGTGCCAGCAGTTTTGTGGGACAGAGCACAGATACGCAGTATTTT. Translated, it gives CASSFVGQSTDTQYF.

The chain recombines TRBV6-6 with TRBJ2-7, with D possibly being TRBD2 (5 bases). Germline CDR1 reads MNHNY; CDR2 reads SVGAGI (reference sequence). Trimming took 8 bases from V and 1 from J, leaving 6 bases between them. CDR3 size: 11 residues. The CDR3 nucleotides read TGTGCCAGCGGAGGTTCCTACGAGCAGTACTTC. Residues: CASGGSYEQYF.

This clone was seen a single time. The chain links TRBV6-6 to TRBJ2-3; D gene ambiguous. Germline loops: CDR1 MNHNY, CDR2 SVGAGI (reference sequence). V was clipped by 8 bases and J by 6 bases, with 9 bases between them. The CDR3 length is 11 residues. CDR3 residues: CASVLMDTQYF. The CDR3 nucleotides are TGTGCCAGCGTCCTGATGGATACGCAGTATTTT.

This chain uses TRBV11-2 with TRBJ1-2; D remains unclear. Trimming pared 2 bases from V and 8 bases from J, leaving 9 bases between. Germline V gene lookup returns CDR1 SGHAT and CDR2 FQNNGV. The CDR3 is made up of 12 amino acids. This CDR3 is CASSLRAGGYTF. The CDR3, as DNA: TGTGCCAGCAGCTTACGGGCAGGAGGCTACACCTTC. The full variable domain, with the rest looked up from reference TRBV11-2 and TRBJ1-2, is EAGVAQSPRYKIIEKRQSVAFWCNPISGHATLYWYQQILGQGPKLLIQFQNNGVVDDSQLPKDRFSAERLKGVDSTLKIQPAKLEDSAVYLCASSLRAGGYTFGSGTRLTVV.

The J gene is TRBJ1-6, the V gene TRBV18; D is possibly TRBD1 (5 bases). The CDR3 contains 16 residues. Trimming pared 3 bases from V and 3 bases from J, leaving 12 bases between. Germline-derived CDR1 and CDR2 are KGHSH and LQKENI. The CDR3 spells CASSPVAGLYNSPLHF. The CDR3 nucleotides are TGTGCCAGCTCACCGGTGGCAGGGCTCTATAATTCACCCCTCCACTTT.

The gene calls are TRBV4-2 and TRBJ2-5, with D perhaps TRBD1 (5 bases). V was trimmed by 4 bases and J by 4 bases, leaving 13 bases between them. From germline, CDR1 is LGHNA and CDR2 YNFKEQ. The CDR3 length is 14 residues. The CDR3 sequence is CASSPNPDRETQYF. Written as DNA, the CDR3 is TGTGCCAGCAGCCCGAACCCAGACAGAGAGACCCAGTACTTC.

V and J are TRBV11-2 and TRBJ1-3; D call uncertain. The CDR3 covers 15 residues. Germline values: CDR1 SGHAT, CDR2 FQNNGV. V shed 5 bases and J shed 1 base, with 12 bases lying between them. For the CDR3, the DNA is TGTGCCAGCAGCCCCCGCTTTCCATCTGGAAACACCATATATTTT. Its protein product is CASSPRFPSGNTIYF.

V and J are TRBV20-1 and TRBJ2-3; D unresolved. The ends were cut back, 2 bases at V and 5 bases at J, with 5 bases in the middle. CDR3 size: 11 residues. Germline lookup yields CDR1 DFQATT and CDR2 SNEGSKA (reference sequence). CDR3: CSARSVDTQYF. DNA of the CDR3: TGCAGTGCTAGATCTGTAGATACGCAGTATTTT.

This chain uses TRBV5-1 with TRBJ1-4, with TRBD1 as a possible D gene (6 bases). The CDR3 is 16 amino acids. Looked up from germline, CDR1 is SGHRS and CDR2 is YFSETQ. The V end was cut by 2 bases, the J end by 0 bases, with 11 bases between. DNA of the CDR3: TGCGCCAGCAGCTTAACAGGGTCCGCAACTAATGAAAAACTGTTTTTT. Translated, it gives CASSLTGSATNEKLFF.

The chain links TRBV6-5 to TRBJ2-2, with TRBD2 matching 8 bases. The CDR3 length is 15 residues. The germline V gene encodes CDR1 MNHEY and CDR2 SVGAGI. Losses at the gene ends were 4 bases for V and 8 bases for J; bases not matched to a gene: 9. The CDR3 DNA reads TGTGCCAGCAGTTGGGGACTAGGGGTGGGAGGGGAGCTGTTTTTT. Translated, it gives CASSWGLGVGGELFF.

The chain links TRBV14 to TRBJ1-6; D not certain. The V end was cut by 7 bases, the J end by 0 bases, with 16 bases between. This CDR3 contains 17 residues. Germline values: CDR1 SGHDN, CDR2 FVKESK. DNA of the CDR3: TGTGCCAGCACCCTACAGCCGGTGCCCTCCTATAATTCACCCCTCCACTTT. It yields the protein CASTLQPVPSYNSPLHF. Combining the CDR3 with reference TRBV14 and TRBJ1-6 gives the whole variable domain EAGVTQFPSHSVIEKGQTVTLRCDPISGHDNLYWYRRVMGKEIKFLLHFVKESKQDESGMPNNRFLAERTGGTYSTLKVQPAELEDSGVYFCASTLQPVPSYNSPLHFGNGTRLTVT.

This chain connects TRBV2 to TRBJ2-7; tentative D call: TRBD2 (7 bases). Germline V gene sequence: CDR1 SNHLY, CDR2 FYNNEI. V lost 6 bases and J lost 2, with 20 bases in between. The CDR3 is 16 amino acids. This CDR3 is CASSHEGGTFPYEQYF. DNA of the CDR3: TGTGCCAGCAGCCACGAGGGAGGGACATTTCCCTACGAGCAGTACTTC.

This chain uses TRBV28 with TRBJ2-1, with 8 bases that match TRBD2. The V and J ends lost 9 bases and 4 bases, in that order; junction bases with no gene match: 8. Germline V CDR1 and CDR2: MDHEN, SYDVKM. The CDR3 length is 14 residues. The CDR3 DNA reads TGTGCCAGTACGGGGGGGCGGAGTTACAATGAGCAGTTCTTC. Protein product: CASTGGRSYNEQFF. Based on the CDR3 plus reference TRBV28 and TRBJ2-1, the full variable domain is DVKVTQSSRYLVKRTGEKVFLECVQDMDHENMFWYRQDPGLGLRLIYFSYDVKMKEKGDIPEGYSVSREKKERFSLILESASTNQTSMYLCASTGGRSYNEQFFGPGTRLTVL.

Here the CDR3 reads CASSQGLASGGQETQYF. Written as DNA, the CDR3 is TGTGCCAGCAGCCAAGGATTGGCTAGCGGGGGACAAGAGACCCAGTACTTC. V gene TRBV14 combines with J gene TRBJ2-5; 10 nucleotides align to TRBD2. The germline V gene encodes CDR1 SGHDN and CDR2 FVKESK. The CDR3 length is 17 residues. The trim removed 1 base at V and 2 bases at J, leaving 7 bases unmatched.

The rearrangement links TRBV5-1 to TRBJ2-4; 10 bases are shared with TRBD2. The CDR3 has 13 residues. In germline, CDR1 is SGHRS, CDR2 YFSETQ. V shed 6 bases, J shed 8 bases, and the junction held 5 bases outside the gene matches. The CDR3 coding sequence is TGCGCCAGCAAATTCGGGACTAGCGACATTCAGTACTTC. Protein: CASKFGTSDIQYF. The full variable domain, in which reference TRBV5-1 and TRBJ2-4 provide the parts outside the CDR3, is KAGVTQTPRYLIKTRGQQVTLSCSPISGHRSVSWYQQTPGQGLQFLFEYFSETQRNKGNFPGRFSGRQFSNSRSEMNVSTLELGDSALYLCASKFGTSDIQYFGAGTRLSVL.

As regards this clone: Other DNA sequences from this sample encode an identical CDR3 as well. V gene TRBV7-2 combines with J gene TRBJ2-7; D is possibly TRBD2 (5 bases). The V end lost 0 bases, the J end lost 5 bases, and 8 bases lay between the germline ends. In germline, CDR1 is SGHTA, CDR2 FQGNSA. The CDR3 runs to 13 residues. CDR3 coding DNA: TGTGCCAGCAGCTTAGCACTAGTCAACGAGCAGTACTTC. Translation gives CASSLALVNEQYF.

Concerning this clone: Other DNA sequences in the same sample also yield this CDR3. The V gene is TRBV7-9, the J gene TRBJ1-2; 10 bases agree with TRBD1. Germline loops: CDR1 SEHNR, CDR2 FQNEAQ (reference sequence). This CDR3 has 13 amino acids. The junction had 0 bases not matched to a gene; V was cut back by 3 bases and J by 5 bases. CDR3 sequence (DNA): TGTGCCAGCAGCTTGGGACAGGGGTATGGCTACACCTTC. It is translated as CASSLGQGYGYTF.

This clone was observed once. This chain uses TRBV2 with TRBJ1-1, with TRBD1 as a possible D gene (6 bases). Germline V gene data show CDR1 as SNHLY and CDR2 as FYNNEI. The CDR3 is made up of 11 amino acids. The V and J ends lost 5 bases and 14 bases respectively, with 15 bases between them. The CDR3 spells CASSLRDNSFF. The CDR3 bases are TGTGCCAGCAGTCTCCGGGACAATTCCTTCTTT.

The V gene is TRBV27, the J gene TRBJ1-1; D might be TRBD1 (6 bases). Trimming cost V 4 bases and J 1 base, with 10 bases left between them. The germline gives CDR1 MNHEY, CDR2 SMNVEV (reference sequence). This CDR3 is 14 amino acids long. The CDR3 nucleotides are TGTGCCAGCAGTTACGGGGGCCCGAACACTGAAGCTTTCTTT. Translation: CASSYGGPNTEAFF.

The genes are TRBV4-3 and TRBJ2-3; 10 bases agree with TRBD2. V dropped 4 bases and J dropped 0; count of bases not matched to a gene: 4. The CDR3 extends over 16 amino acids. CDR1 LGHNA and CDR2 YSLEER come from the germline V gene. In nucleotides, the CDR3 is TGCGCCAGCAGCCTGGGACTAGCGCTAAGCACAGATACGCAGTATTTT. It specifies CASSLGLALSTDTQYF.

V usage is TRBV4-1 and J usage is TRBJ2-7, with D tentatively TRBD2 (6 bases). The CDR3 has 15 amino acids. Germline CDR1 is MGHRA and CDR2 is YSYEKL. V gave up 1 base and J gave up 0 bases, with 10 bases separating them. The CDR3 DNA follows: TGCGCCAGCAGCCAAGCGGAGGGACCCTCCTACGAGCAGTACTTC. Its protein product is CASSQAEGPSYEQYF.

This chain links TRBV18 with TRBJ1-2; 7 nucleotides align to TRBD1. V gave up 8 bases and J gave up 4 bases; unmatched junction bases: 13. Germline CDR1 and CDR2: KGHSH and LQKENI. The CDR3 loop spans 15 amino acids. The CDR3: CASLPGTATSYGYTF. The CDR3 nucleotides read TGTGCCAGCCTACCCGGGACAGCGACGTCCTATGGCTACACCTTC.

The rearrangement uses TRBV18 and TRBJ2-1; perhaps D is TRBD1 or TRBD2 (5 bases each). The CDR3 is made up of 13 amino acids. V lost 6 bases and J 10 bases, leaving 16 bases between the germline ends. Germline-derived CDR1 and CDR2 are KGHSH and LQKENI. CDR3 sequence reads: CASSPGRQWEQFF. DNA for the CDR3: TGTGCCAGCTCCCCGGGGCGTCAATGGGAGCAGTTCTTC.

The rearrangement uses TRBV7-2 and TRBJ1-6, with 9 bases matching TRBD1. This CDR3 contains 15 residues. CDR1 is SGHTA and CDR2 is FQGNSA in the germline V gene. J lost 10 bases, V lost 5 bases, and 9 bases had no gene match. CDR3 in DNA: TGTGCCAGCAGCAGAGAGGGGACAGGGCAGTCACCCCTCCACTTT. This sequence encodes CASSREGTGQSPLHF.